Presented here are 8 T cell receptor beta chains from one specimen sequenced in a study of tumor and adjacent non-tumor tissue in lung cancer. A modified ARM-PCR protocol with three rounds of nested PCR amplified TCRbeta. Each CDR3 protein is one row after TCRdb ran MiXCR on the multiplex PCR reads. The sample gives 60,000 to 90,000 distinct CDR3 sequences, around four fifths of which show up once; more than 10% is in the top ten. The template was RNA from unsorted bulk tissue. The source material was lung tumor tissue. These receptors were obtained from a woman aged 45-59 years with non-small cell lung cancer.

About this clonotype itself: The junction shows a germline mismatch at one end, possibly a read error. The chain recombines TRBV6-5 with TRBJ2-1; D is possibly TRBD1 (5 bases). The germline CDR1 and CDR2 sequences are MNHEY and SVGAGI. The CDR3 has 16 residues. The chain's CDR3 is CANSYFQTDSYNEQFF. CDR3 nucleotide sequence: TGTGCCAACAGTTACTTTCAGACAGACTCCTACAATGAGCAGTTCTTC.

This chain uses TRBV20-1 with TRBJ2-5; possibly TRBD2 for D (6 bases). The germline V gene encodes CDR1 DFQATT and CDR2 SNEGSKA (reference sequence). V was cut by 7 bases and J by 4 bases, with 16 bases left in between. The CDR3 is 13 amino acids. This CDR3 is CSVRTSIGETQYF. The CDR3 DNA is TGCAGTGTTCGTACTAGCATTGGAGAGACCCAGTACTTC.

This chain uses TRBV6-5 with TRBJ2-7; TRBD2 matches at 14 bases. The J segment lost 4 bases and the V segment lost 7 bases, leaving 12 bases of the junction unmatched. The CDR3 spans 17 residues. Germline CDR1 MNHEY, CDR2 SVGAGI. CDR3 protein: CASNVPGLAGATYEQYF. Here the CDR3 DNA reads TGTGCCAGCAATGTCCCGGGACTAGCGGGGGCCACTTACGAGCAGTACTTC.

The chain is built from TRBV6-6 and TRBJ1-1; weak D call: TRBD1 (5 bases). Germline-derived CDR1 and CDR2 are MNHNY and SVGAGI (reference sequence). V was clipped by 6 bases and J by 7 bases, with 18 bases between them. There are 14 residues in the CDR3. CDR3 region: CASSPGTANNEAFF. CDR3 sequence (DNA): TGTGCCAGCAGCCCCGGGACGGCTAATAATGAAGCTTTCTTT.

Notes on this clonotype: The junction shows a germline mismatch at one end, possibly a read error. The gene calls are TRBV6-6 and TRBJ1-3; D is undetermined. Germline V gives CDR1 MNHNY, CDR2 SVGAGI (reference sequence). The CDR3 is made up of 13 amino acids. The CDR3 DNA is TGTGTCAGCAGTTTTTCGCCGGAAGCGGCCATATATTTT. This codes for CVSSFSPEAAIYF.

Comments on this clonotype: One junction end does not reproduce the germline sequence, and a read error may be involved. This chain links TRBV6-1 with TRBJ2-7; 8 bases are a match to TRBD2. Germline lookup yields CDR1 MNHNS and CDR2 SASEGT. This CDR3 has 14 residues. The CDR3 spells CANSESTSGYEQYF. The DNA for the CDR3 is TGTGCCAACAGTGAATCCACTAGCGGCTATGAGCAGTACTTC.

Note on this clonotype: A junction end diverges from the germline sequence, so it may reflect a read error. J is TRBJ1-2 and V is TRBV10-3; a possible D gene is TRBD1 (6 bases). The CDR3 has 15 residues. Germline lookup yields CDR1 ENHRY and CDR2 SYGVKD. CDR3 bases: TGTGACATCAGTGCCCCGGGGCAGGGGCACTATGACTACACCTTC. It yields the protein CDISAPGQGHYDYTF.

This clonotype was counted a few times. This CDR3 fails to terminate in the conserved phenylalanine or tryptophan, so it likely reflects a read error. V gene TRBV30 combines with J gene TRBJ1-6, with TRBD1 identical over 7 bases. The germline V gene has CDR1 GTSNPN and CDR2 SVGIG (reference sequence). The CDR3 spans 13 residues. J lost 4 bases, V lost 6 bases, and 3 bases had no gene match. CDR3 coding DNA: TGTGCCTGCACAGGGGAGTATAATTCACCCCTCCACCTT. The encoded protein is CACTGEYNSPLHL.